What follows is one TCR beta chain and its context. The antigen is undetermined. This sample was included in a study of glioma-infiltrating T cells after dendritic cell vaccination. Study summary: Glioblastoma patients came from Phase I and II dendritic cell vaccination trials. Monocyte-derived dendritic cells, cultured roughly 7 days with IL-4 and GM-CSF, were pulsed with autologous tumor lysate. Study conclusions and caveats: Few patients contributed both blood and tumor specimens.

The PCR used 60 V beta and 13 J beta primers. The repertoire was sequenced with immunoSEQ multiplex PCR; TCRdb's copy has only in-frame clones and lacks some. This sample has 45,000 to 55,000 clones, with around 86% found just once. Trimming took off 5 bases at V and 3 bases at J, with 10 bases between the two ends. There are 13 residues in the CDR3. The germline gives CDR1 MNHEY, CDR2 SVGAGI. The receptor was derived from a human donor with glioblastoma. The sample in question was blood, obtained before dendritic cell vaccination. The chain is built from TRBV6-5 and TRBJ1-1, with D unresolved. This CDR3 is CASSPGGYTEAFF. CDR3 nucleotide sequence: TGTGCCAGCAGTCCAGGAGGGTACACTGAAGCTTTCTTT.